This TCR beta chain was documented in a study of cytomegalovirus exposure and HLA in healthy donors. Study background: Clustering assigned about 80% of the 350 to 400 genotyped donors to the Caucasian-associated ancestry cluster.

This CDR3 region has 13 residues. Germline V lookup: CDR1 MDHEN, CDR2 SYDVKM. Trimming stripped 6 bases from V and 2 bases from J, with 10 bases between. Turning to this clone: Antigen unknown.

PCR used 60 Vbeta primers and 13 Jbeta primers. Some clones are missing from TCRdb's copy, which holds only in-frame ones; the method was immunoSEQ multiplex PCR. In the table there are 200,000 to 250,000 clones, over 65% of which are singletons. Study observations and caveats: In a later analysis, most CMV-associated TCR beta chains appeared HLA-restricted. The analysis excluded some indistinguishable V segments, including TRBV6-2 and TRBV6-3. The authors later linked a missense DCLRE1C variant to TCR beta V- and J-gene trimming.

Sequenced material: PBMCs. The chain couples TRBV28 to TRBJ1-2, with D possibly matching TRBD1 (5 bases). This clonotype was sampled from a man aged 18 to 30 in good health and CMV-seronegative. For the CDR3, the DNA is TGTGCCAGCAGCGAGACAGAAAACTATGGCTACACCTTC. Translating it yields CASSETENYGYTF.